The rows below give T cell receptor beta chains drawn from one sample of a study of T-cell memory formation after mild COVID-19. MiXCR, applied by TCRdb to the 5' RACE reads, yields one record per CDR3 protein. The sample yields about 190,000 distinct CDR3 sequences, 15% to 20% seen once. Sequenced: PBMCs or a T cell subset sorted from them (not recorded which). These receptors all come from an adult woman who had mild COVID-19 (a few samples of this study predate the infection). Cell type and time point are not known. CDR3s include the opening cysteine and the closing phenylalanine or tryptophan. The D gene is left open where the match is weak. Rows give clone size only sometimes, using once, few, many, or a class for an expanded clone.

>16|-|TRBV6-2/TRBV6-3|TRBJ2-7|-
CASSPYIRPGPKDSPF
TGTGCCAGCAGTCCGTACATAAGACCGGGACCCAAGGATTCGCCATTC
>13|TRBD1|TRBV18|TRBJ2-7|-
CASSLQQGAEQYF
TGTGCCAGCTCACTCCAACAGGGGGCCGAGCAGTACTTC
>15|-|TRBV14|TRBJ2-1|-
CASSRQGPIGIEQFF
TGTGCCAGCAGCCGTCAGGGGCCGATCGGAATAGAGCAGTTCTTC
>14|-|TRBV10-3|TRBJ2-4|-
CAISETLAKNIQYF
TGTGCCATCAGTGAAACCCTAGCCAAAAACATTCAGTACTTC
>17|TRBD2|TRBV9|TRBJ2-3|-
CASSVAYASGSPDTQYF
TGTGCCAGCAGCGTAGCCTACGCTAGCGGGAGTCCAGATACGCAGTATTTT
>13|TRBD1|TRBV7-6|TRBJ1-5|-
CASGDRHNQPQHF
TGTGCCAGTGGGGACAGACATAATCAGCCCCAGCATTTT
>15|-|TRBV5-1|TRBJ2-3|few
CASSLEVLGTDTQYF
TGCGCCAGCAGCTTGGAGGTGTTGGGGACGGATACGCAGTATTTT
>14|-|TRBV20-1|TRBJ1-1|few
CSASRGSMNTEAFF
TGCAGTGCTAGCAGGGGATCCATGAACACTGAAGCTTTCTTT
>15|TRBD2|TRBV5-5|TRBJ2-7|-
CASSEGTSAAYEQYF
TGTGCCAGCAGCGAGGGGACTAGCGCAGCCTACGAGCAGTACTTC
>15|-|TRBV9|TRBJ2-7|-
CASSATGEASYEQYF
TGTGCCAGCAGCGCCACAGGTGAGGCTTCCTACGAGCAGTACTTC
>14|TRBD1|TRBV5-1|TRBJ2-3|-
CASMEQGVPDTQYF
TGCGCCAGCATGGAACAGGGGGTCCCAGATACGCAGTATTTT